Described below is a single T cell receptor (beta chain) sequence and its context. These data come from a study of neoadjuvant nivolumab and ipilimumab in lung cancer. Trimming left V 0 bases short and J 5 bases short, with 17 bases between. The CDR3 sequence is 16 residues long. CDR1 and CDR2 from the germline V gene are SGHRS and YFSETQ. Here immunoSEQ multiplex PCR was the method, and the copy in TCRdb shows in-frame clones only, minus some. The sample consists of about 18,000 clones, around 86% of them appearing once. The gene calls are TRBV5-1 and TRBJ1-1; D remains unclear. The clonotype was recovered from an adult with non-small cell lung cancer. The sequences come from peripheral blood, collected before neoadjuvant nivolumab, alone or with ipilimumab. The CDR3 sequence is CASSLEMIGPGTEAFF. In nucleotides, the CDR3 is TGCGCCAGCAGCTTGGAGATGATAGGGCCCGGAACTGAAGCTTTCTTT.